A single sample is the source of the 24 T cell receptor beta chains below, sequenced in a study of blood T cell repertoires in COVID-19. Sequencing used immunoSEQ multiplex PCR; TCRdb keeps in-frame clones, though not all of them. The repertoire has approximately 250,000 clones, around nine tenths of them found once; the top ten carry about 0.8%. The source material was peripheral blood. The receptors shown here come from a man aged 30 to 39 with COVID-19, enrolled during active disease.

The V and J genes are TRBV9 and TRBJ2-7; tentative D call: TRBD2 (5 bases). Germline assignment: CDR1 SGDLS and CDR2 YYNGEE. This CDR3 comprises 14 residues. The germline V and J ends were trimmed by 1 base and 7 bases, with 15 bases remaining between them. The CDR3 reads CASSVLEDGGEQYF. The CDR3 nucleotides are TGTGCCAGCAGCGTACTGGAAGACGGCGGGGAGCAGTACTTC.

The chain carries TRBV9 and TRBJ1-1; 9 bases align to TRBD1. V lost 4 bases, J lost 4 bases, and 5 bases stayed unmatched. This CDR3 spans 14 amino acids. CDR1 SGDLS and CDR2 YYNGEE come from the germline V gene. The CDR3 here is CASSFTTGGTEAFF. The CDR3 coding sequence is TGTGCCAGCAGCTTTACGACAGGGGGCACTGAAGCTTTCTTT.

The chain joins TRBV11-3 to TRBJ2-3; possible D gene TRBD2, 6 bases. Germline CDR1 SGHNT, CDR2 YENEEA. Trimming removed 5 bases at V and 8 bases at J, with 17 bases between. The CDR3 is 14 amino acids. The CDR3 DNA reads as TGTGCCAGCAGCCCTGGTTACCCCGGGGGTACGCAGTATTTT. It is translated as CASSPGYPGGTQYF.

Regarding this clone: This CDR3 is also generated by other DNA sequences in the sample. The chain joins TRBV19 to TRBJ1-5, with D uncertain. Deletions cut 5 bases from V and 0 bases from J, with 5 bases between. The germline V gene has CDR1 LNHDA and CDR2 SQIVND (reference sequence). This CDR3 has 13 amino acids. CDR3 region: CASSSNSNQPQHF. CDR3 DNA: TGTGCCAGTAGTTCCAATAGCAATCAGCCCCAGCATTTT.

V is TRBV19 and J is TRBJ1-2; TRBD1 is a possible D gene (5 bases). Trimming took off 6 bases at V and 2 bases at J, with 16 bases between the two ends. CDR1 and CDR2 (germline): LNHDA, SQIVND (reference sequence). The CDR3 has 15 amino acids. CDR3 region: CASRTPRAGNYGYTF. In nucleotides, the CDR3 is TGTGCCAGTAGGACGCCCCGGGCAGGGAACTATGGCTACACCTTC.

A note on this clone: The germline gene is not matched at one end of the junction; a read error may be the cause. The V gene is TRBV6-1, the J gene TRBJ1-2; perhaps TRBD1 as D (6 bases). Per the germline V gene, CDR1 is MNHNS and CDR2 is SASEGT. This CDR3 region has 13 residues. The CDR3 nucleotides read TGTGCCAGCAGTGAAGCGGAAAGGGGCCGGGGACACTTC. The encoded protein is CASSEAERGRGHF.

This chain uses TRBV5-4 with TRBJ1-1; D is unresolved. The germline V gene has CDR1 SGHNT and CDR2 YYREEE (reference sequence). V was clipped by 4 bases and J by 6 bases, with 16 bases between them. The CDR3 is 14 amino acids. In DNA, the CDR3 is TGTGCCAGCAGCCCTGGGCGGGCGTATGCTGAAGCTTTCTTT. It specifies CASSPGRAYAEAFF.

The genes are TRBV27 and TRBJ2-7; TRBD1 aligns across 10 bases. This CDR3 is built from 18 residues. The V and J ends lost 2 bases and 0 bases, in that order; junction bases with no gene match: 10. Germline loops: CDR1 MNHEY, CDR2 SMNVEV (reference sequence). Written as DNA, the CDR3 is TGTGCCAGCAGTTTAGGCCGGACAGGGGGTTACACCTCCTACGAGCAGTACTTC. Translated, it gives CASSLGRTGGYTSYEQYF.

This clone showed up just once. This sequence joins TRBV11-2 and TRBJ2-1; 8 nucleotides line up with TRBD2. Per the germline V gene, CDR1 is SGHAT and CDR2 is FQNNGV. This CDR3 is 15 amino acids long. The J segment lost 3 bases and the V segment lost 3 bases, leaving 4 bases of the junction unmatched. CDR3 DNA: TGTGCCAGCAGCTTCGGGCGGGGGGACTACAATGAGCAGTTCTTC. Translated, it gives CASSFGRGDYNEQFF.

The CDR3 reads CASSSRGQGRQPQHF. The DNA of the CDR3 is TGTGCCAGTAGTTCAAGGGGGCAGGGGCGTCAGCCCCAGCATTTT. The rearrangement links TRBV19 to TRBJ1-5; 7 bases are a match to TRBD1. With 5 bases clipped from V and 6 bases from J, the junction kept 10 bases outside the gene matches. CDR1 is LNHDA and CDR2 is SQIVND in the germline V gene (reference sequence). The CDR3 length is 15 residues.

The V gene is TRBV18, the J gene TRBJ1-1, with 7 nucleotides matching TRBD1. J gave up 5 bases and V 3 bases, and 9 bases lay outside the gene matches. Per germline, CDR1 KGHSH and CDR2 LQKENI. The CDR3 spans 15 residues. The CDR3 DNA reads TGTGCCAGCTCACCGACGGTAGGGGGCGAAACTGAAGCTTTCTTT. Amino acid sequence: CASSPTVGGETEAFF. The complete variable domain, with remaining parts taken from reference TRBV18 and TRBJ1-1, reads NAGVMQNPRHLVRRRGQEARLRCSPMKGHSHVYWYRQLPEEGLKFMVYLQKENIIDESGMPKERFSAEFPKEGPSILRIQQVVRGDSAAYFCASSPTVGGETEAFFGQGTRLTVV.

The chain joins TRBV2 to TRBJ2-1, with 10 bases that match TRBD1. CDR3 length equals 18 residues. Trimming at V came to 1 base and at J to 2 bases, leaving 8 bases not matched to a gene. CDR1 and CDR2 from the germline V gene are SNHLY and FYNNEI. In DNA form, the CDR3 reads TGTGCCAGCAGTGAAGGATCAGCAGGACAGGGGGCCTACAATGAGCAGTTCTTC. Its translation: CASSEGSAGQGAYNEQFF.

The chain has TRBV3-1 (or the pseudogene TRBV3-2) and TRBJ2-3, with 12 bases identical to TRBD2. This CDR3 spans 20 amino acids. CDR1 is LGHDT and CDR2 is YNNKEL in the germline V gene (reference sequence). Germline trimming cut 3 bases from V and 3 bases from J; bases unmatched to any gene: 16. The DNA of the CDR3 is TGTGCCAGCAGCCATCCGTCCCTAGCGGGGGGGCGTCTGGGGACAGATACGCAGTATTTT. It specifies CASSHPSLAGGRLGTDTQYF.

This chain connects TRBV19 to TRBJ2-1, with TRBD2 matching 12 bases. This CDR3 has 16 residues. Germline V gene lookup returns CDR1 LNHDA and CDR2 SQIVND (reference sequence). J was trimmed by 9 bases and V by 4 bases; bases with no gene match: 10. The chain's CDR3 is CASSTNLAGGQGEQFF. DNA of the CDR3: TGTGCCAGTAGTACCAACCTAGCGGGGGGGCAGGGTGAGCAGTTCTTC.

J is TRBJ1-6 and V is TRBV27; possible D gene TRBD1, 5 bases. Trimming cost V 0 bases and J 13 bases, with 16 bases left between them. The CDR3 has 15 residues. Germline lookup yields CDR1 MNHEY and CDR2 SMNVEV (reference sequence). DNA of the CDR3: TGTGCCAGCAGTTTATCGGGGGGAGGAGGGGCTCCCCTCCACTTT. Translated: CASSLSGGGGAPLHF.

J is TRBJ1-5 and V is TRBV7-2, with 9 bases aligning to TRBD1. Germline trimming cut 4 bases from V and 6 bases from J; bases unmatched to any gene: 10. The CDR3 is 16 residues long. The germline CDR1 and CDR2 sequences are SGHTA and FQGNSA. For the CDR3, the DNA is TGTGCCAGCAGCTCGTCCGGGACAGGGTTCGCTCAGCCCCAGCATTTT. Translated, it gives CASSSSGTGFAQPQHF.

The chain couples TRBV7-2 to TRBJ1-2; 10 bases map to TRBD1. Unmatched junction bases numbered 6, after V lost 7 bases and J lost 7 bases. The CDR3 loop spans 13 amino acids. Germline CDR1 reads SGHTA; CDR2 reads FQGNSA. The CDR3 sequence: CASTPGTGAGYTF. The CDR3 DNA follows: TGTGCCAGCACCCCAGGGACAGGGGCTGGCTACACCTTC.

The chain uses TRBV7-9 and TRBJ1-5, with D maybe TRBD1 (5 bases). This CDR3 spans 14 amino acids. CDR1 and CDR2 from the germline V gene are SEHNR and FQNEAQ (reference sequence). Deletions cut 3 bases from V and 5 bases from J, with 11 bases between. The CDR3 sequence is CASSFSGGDQPQHF. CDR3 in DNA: TGTGCCAGCAGCTTCTCCGGGGGTGATCAGCCCCAGCATTTT.

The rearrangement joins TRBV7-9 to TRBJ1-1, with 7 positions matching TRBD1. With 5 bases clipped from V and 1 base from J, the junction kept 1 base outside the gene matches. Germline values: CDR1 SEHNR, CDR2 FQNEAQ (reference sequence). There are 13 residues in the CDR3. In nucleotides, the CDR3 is TGTGCCAGCAGCCGGACAGGGAACACTGAAGCTTTCTTT. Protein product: CASSRTGNTEAFF.

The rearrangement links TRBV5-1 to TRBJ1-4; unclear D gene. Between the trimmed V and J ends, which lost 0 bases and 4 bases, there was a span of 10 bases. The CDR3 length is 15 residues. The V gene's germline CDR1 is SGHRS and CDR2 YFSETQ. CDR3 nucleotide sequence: TGCGCCAGCAGCTTGGGAGGTCGGGATAATGAAAAACTGTTTTTT. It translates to CASSLGGRDNEKLFF.

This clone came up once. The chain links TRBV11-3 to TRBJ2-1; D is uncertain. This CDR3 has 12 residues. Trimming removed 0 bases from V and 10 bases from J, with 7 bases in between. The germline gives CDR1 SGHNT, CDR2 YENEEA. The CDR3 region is CASSLEGQEQFF. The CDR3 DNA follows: TGTGCCAGCAGCTTAGAGGGCCAGGAGCAGTTCTTC.

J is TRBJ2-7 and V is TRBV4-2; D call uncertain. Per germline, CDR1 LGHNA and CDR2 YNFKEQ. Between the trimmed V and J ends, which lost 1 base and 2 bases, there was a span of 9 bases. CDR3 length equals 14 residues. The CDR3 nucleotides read TGTGCCAGCAGCCAAGGGGCAGAAACCTACGAGCAGTACTTC. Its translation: CASSQGAETYEQYF.

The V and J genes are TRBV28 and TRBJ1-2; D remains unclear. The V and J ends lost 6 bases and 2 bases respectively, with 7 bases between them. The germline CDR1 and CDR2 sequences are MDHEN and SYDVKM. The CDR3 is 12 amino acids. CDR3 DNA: TGTGCCAGCAGGCCGGGAAACTATGGCTACACCTTC. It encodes CASRPGNYGYTF.

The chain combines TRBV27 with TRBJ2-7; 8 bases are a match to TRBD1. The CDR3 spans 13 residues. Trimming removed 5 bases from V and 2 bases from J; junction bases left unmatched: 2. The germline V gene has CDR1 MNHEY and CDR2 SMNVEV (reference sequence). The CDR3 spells CASSGTGTYEQYF. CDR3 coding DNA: TGTGCCAGCAGTGGGACAGGAACCTACGAGCAGTACTTC.